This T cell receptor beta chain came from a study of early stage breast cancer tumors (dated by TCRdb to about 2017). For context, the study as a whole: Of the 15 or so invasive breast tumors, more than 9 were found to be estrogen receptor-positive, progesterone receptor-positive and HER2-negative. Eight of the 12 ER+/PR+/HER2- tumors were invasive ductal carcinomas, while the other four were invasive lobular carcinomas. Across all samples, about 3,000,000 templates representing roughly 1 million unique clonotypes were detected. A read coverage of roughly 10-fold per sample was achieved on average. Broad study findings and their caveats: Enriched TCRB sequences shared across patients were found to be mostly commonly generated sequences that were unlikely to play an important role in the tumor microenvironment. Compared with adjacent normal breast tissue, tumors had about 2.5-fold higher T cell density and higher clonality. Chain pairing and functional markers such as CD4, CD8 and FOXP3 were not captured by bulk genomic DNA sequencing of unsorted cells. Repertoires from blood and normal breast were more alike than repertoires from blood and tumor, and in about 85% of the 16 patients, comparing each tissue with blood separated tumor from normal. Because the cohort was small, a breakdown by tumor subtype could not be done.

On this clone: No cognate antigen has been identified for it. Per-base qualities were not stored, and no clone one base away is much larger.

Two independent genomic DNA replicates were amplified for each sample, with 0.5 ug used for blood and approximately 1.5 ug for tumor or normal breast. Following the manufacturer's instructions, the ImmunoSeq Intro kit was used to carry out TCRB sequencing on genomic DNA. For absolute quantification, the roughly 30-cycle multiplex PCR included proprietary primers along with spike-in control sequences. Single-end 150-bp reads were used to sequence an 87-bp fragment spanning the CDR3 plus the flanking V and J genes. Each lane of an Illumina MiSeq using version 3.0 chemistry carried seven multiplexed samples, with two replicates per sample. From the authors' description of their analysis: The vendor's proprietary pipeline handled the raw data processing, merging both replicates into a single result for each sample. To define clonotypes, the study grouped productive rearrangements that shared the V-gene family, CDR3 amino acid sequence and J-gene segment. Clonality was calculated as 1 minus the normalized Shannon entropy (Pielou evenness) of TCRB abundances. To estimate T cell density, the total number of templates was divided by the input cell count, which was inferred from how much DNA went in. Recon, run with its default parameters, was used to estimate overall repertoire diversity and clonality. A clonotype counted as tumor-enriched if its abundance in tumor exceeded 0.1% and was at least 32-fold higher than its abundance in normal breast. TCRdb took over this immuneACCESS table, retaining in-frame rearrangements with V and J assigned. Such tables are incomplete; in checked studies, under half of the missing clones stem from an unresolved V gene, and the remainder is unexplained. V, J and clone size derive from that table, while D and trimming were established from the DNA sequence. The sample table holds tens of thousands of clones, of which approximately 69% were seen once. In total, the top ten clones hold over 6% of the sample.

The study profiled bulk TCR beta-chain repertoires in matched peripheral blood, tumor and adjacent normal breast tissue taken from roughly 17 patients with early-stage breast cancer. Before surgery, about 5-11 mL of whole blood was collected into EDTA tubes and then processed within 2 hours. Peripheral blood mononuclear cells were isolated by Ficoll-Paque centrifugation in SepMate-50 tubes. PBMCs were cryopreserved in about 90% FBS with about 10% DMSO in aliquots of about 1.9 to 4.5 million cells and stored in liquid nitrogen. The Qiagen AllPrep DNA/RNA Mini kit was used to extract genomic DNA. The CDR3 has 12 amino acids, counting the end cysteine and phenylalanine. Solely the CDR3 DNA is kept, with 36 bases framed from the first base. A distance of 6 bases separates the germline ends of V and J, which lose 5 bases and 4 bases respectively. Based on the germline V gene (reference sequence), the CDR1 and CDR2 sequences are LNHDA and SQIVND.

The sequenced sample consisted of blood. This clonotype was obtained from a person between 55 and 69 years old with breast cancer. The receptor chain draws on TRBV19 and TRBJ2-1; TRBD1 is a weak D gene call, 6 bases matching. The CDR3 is CASSGTYNEQFF. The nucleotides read TGTGCCAGTAGTGGGACATACAATGAGCAGTTCTTC.